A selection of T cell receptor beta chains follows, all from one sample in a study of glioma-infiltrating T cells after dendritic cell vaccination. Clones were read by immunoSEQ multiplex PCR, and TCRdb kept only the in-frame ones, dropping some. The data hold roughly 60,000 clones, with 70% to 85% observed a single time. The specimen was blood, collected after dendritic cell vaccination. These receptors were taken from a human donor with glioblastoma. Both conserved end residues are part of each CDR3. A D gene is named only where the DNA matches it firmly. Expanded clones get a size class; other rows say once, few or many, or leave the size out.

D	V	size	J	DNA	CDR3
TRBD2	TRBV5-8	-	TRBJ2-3	TGTGCCAGCAGCTTGGCTAGCGGGGGGTACACAGATACGCAGTATTTT	CASSLASGGYTDTQYF
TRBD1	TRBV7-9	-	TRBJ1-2	TGTGCCAGCAGCTTAGCTTTTGGACAGGGGATAACCTATGGCTACACCTTC	CASSLAFGQGITYGYTF
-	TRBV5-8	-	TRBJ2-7	TGTGCCAGCAGCTTGGGTGGGACTTTCTATAGCTCCTACGAGCAGTACTTC	CASSLGGTFYSSYEQYF
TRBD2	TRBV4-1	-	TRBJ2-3	TGCGCCAGCAGCCAAGGTGTAAGCGGGGGCGTCCTACCTTCAGATACGCAGTATTTT	CASSQGVSGGVLPSDTQYF
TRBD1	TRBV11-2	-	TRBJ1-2	TGTGCCAGCAGTCCCGGGACAGAAGCCACCTATGGCTACACCTTC	CASSPGTEATYGYTF
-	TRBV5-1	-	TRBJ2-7	TGCGCCAGCAGCGGAAACACAGGCTACGAGCAGTACTTC	CASSGNTGYEQYF
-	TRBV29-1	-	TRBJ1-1	TGCAGCGTTAATCTAGGGGACACTGAAGCTTTCTTT	CSVNLGDTEAFF
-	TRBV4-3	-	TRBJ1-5	TGCGCCAGCAGCCAAGTGGGCAGGGGATATAGCAATCAGCCCCAGCATTTT	CASSQVGRGYSNQPQHF
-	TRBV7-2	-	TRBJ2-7	TGTGCCAGCAGCTTAGCGATCCCAGCAGGGGGAGGCTACGAGCAGTACTTC	CASSLAIPAGGGYEQYF
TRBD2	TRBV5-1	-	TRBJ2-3	TGCGCCAGCAGCCCCCGACCGGGACTAGCGGGGGGGTTTGGTGTAGATACGCAGTATTTT	CASSPRPGLAGGFGVDTQYF
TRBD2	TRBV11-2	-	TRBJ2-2	TGTGCCAGCACCTTTCGGGGGGGAGGGGTTCCCGGGGAGCTGTTTTTT	CASTFRGGGVPGELFF
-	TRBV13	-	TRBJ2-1	TGTGCCAGCAGCTTAGGGGGGGGCTCCTACAATGAGCAGTTCTTC	CASSLGGGSYNEQFF
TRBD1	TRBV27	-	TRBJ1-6	TGTGCCAGCAGTTTGCAGGGGGCTGGGTCACCCCTCCACTTT	CASSLQGAGSPLHF
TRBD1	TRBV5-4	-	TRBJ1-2	TGTGCCAGCAGGTTGGGGACAGGGGGAGGCTACACCTTC	CASRLGTGGGYTF
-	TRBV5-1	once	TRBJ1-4	TGCGCCAGCAGCTTGGGGTCAGGGGCGAGTGAAAAACTGTTTTTT	CASSLGSGASEKLFF
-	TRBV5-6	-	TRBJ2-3	TGTGCCAGCAGCCGTAGAGCAGATACGCAGTATTTT	CASSRRADTQYF
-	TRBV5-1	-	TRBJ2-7	TGCGCCAGCAGCTTGGTGGTTCTACAGGGTCTCAGCTCCTACGAGCAGTACTTC	CASSLVVLQGLSSYEQYF
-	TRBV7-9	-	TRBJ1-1	TGTGCCAGCAGCCAGACAAGTGAAGCTTTCTTT	CASSQTSEAFF
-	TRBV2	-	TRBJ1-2	TGTGCCAGCAGTGAAGAGGGCAGGGTCTATGGCTACACCTTC	CASSEEGRVYGYTF
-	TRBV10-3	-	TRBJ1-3	TGTGCCATCAGGACCCCAGGGGAGCTTTCTGGAAACACCATATATTTT	CAIRTPGELSGNTIYF
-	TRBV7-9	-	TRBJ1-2	TGTGCCAGCAGCTTAGCCCAGGCGGGGATTGGCTACACCTTC	CASSLAQAGIGYTF
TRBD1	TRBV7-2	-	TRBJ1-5	TGTGCCAGCAGCCGGGGGACAGGGGTAGGTCAGCCCCAGCATTTT	CASSRGTGVGQPQHF
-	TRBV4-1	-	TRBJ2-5	TGCGCCAGCAGCCAGACCGAGAACACAGGGTCAGGAGAGACCCAGTACTTC	CASSQTENTGSGETQYF
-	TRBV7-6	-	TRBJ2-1	TGTGCCAGCAGCTTAGACACGAACAATGAGCAGTTCTTC	CASSLDTNNEQFF
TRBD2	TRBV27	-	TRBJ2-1	TGTGCCAGCAGTCGAAGCGGGACTCCCTACAATGAGCAGTTCTTC	CASSRSGTPYNEQFF
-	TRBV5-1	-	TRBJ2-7	TGCGCCAGCAGCTTGGCTTTCCGGGACGAGCAGTACTTC	CASSLAFRDEQYF
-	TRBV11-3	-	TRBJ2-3	TGTGCCAGCAGCGGTAGGGGGTCGGGGGGAGGCACAGATACGCAGTATTTT	CASSGRGSGGGTDTQYF
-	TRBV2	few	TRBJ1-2	TGTGCCAGCCCGGTGGAGGGGTACTATGGCTACACCTTC	CASPVEGYYGYTF
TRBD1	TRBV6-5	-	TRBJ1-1	TGTGCCAGCAGTTCCTCCCGGACAGGGGCCATAGATGCCGCTTTCTTT	CASSSSRTGAIDAAFF
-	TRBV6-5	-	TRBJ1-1	TGTGCCAGCAGAAAGGGACAAACGAACACTGAAGCTTTCTTT	CASRKGQTNTEAFF
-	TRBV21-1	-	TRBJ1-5	TGTGCCAGCAGGGACATCAATCAGCCCCAGCATTTT	CASRDINQPQHF
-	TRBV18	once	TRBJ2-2	TGTGCCAGCTCCAAGGAAGGGCAGGGCACCGGGGAGCTGTTTTTT	CASSKEGQGTGELFF
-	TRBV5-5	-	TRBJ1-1	TGTGCCAGCAGCTATACTCCCGGGACAACAGAAGCTTTCTTT	CASSYTPGTTEAFF
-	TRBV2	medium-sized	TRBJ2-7	TGTGCCAGCAGTGAAAGTCCGACGTCCCCTAGCTACGAGCAGTACTTC	CASSESPTSPSYEQYF
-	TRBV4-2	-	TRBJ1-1	TGTGCCAGCAGCCAATATCGGTACACTGAAGCTTTCTTT	CASSQYRYTEAFF
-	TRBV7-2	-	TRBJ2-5	TGTGCCAGCAGCCCCCACCTAGAGGGAGGAGAGACCCAGTACTTC	CASSPHLEGGETQYF
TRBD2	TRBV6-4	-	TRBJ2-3	TGTGCCAGCAGTGACTCGAGCGGGGGGTCAGATACGCAGTATTTT	CASSDSSGGSDTQYF
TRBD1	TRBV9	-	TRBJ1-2	TGTGCCAGCAGCGCAGCAACCGGGACAGGGCTTTATGGCTACACCTTC	CASSAATGTGLYGYTF
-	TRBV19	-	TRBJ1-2	TGTGCCAGTAGCCCGGGGGGGGTTTCCCTTAATGACTATGGCTACACCTTC	CASSPGGVSLNDYGYTF
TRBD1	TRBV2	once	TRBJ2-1	TGTGCCAGCACATCGGACAGGGGGCTAGGGGGTGAGCAGTTCTTC	CASTSDRGLGGEQFF
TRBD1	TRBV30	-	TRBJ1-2	TGTGCCTTCGGAGATAGGGGGCCTGGCTACACCTTC	CAFGDRGPGYTF
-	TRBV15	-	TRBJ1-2	TGTGCCACCAGCATTCTCCGGGAAACCTATGGCTACACCTTC	CATSILRETYGYTF
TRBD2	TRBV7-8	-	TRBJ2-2	TGTGCCAGCACCATTAGCCCCGCTAGCGGGGGTGTTGACGGGGAGCTGTTTTTT	CASTISPASGGVDGELFF
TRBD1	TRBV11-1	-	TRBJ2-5	TGTGCCAGCAGCTTAGATTGGACAGGGGTCGAGACCCAGTACTTC	CASSLDWTGVETQYF
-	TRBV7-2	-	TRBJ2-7	TGTGCCAGCAGCGCCAGGCAGGTTCAAGAGCAGTACTTC	CASSARQVQEQYF
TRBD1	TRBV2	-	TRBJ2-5	TGTGCCAGCAGAATAGGGACAGGTTGGGAGACCCAGTACTTC	CASRIGTGWETQYF
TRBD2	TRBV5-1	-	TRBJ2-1	TGCGCCAGCAGCCGTAGCGGGGGGGCCGGGAATGAGCAGTTCTTC	CASSRSGGAGNEQFF
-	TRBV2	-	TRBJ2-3	TGTGCCAGCAGTCTGCCGGCAGATACGCAGTATTTT	CASSLPADTQYF
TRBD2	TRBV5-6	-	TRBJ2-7	TGTGCCAGCAGCCTGGGACTATATTACGAGCAGTACTTC	CASSLGLYYEQYF
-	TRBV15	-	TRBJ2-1	TGTGCCACCAGCAGAGATCTCTCCAGGGGCCACAATGAGCAGTTCTTC	CATSRDLSRGHNEQFF
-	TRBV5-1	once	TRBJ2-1	TGCGCCAGCAGCTTTCAACTAGAAGACAATGAGCAGTTCTTC	CASSFQLEDNEQFF
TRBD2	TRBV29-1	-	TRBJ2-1	TGCAGCGTGGCAGCGGGGGGCCTCCGTAGTGAGCAGTTCTTC	CSVAAGGLRSEQFF
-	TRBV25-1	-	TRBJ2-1	TGTGCCACCAGTTCCTTTAGCTCCTACAATGAGCAGTTCTTC	CATSSFSSYNEQFF
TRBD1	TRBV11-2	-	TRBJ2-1	TGTGCCAGCAGCGACCGGGACAGGGGGTTCCATGAGCAGTTCTTC	CASSDRDRGFHEQFF
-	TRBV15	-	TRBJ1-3	TGTGCCACCAGCAGAGATGGAGTGGTGAACTCTGGAAACACCATATATTTT	CATSRDGVVNSGNTIYF
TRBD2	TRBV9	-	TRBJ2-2	TGTGCCAGCAAGCGGGGGGGCCTCACCGGGGAGCTGTTTTTT	CASKRGGLTGELFF
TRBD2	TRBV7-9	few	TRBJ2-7	TGTGCCAGCAGCTTAAATAGCGGGGGGGCCGTCGAGCAGTACTTC	CASSLNSGGAVEQYF
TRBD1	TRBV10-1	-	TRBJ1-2	TGCGCCAGCAGTCCTACAGGGGCTTCGGTCTATGGCTACACCTTC	CASSPTGASVYGYTF
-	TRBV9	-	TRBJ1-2	TGTGCCAGCAGCGTAGATTTTAGATCGGATGGCTACACCTTC	CASSVDFRSDGYTF
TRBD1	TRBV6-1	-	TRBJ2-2	TGTGCCAGAAGGGACAGCAGCACCGGGGAGCTGTTTTTT	CARRDSSTGELFF